This T cell receptor (beta chain) is drawn from a study of T cells in women clearing cervical HPV infection. Notes on this clone: Read data end 3 residues before the CDR3 end; the end is taken from the germline J gene.

This CDR3 has 14 amino acids. Germline values: CDR1 SQVTM, CDR2 ANQGSEA. Repertoires were generated with immunoSEQ multiplex PCR, while TCRdb's copy carries only in-frame clones and drops some. This listing includes tens of thousands of clones. The clonotype comes from a woman aged 18 to 75 with a cervical HPV16 infection that either progressed to CIN3+ or cleared (not recorded which). Material: blood buffy coat. The chain couples TRBV29-1 to TRBJ1-2; D remains ambiguous. The CDR3 DNA, read in part, is TGCAGCTCCCGGCGGGTGGGCGCGGTCTCCGGC. It translates to CSSRRVGAVSG. The whole CDR3 protein reads CSSRRVGAVSGYTF.